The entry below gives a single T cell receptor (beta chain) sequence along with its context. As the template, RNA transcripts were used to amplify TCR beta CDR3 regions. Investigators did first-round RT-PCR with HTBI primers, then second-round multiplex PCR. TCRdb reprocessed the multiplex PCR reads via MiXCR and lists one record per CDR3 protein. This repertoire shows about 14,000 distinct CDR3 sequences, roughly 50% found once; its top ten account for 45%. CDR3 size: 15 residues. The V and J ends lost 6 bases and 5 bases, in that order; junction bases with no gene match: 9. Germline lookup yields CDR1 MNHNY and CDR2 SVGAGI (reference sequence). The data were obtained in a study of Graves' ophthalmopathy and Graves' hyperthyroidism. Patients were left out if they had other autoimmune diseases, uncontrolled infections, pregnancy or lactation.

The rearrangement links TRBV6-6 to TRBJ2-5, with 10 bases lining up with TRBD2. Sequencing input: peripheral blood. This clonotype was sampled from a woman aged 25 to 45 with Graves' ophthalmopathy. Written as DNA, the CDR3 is TGTGCCAGCAGACGGGGGACTAGCGATCGGGAGACCCAGTACTTC. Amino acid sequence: CASRRGTSDRETQYF.